The 25 T cell receptor beta chains in this list originate from one sample, sequenced in a study of shared clonotypes between healthy human individuals. Terminally differentiated effector memory CD45RA+ cells were excluded from the naive CD8 cells, which were CD45RO-negative and positively selected for CCR7. Profiling relied on immunoSEQ multiplex PCR, and the TCRdb table lists in-frame clones only, not all of them. The sample records roughly 2.1 million clones, about 92% being singletons. What was sequenced was naive CD8+ T cells from PBMCs. The receptors were sampled from a man aged 18 to 30 in good health. Some clones in this sample may be carry-over from other donors' samples.

This chain connects TRBV13 to TRBJ2-3; D might be TRBD1 (6 bases). V gave up 5 bases and J gave up 1 base, with 13 bases separating them. The germline V gene has CDR1 PRHDT and CDR2 FYEKMQ (reference sequence). This CDR3 contains 15 residues. The CDR3 DNA follows: TGTGCCAGCAGCCCCGGGACAAGACGCACAGATACGCAGTATTTT. Its protein is CASSPGTRRTDTQYF.

This chain joins TRBV9 and TRBJ2-5, with D unclear. The DNA end favors TRBJ2-7, so the J call may be wrong. Germline V CDR1 and CDR2: SGDLS, YYNGEE. The CDR3 runs to 15 residues. The CDR3 here is CASSTTPDKTYEQYF. The CDR3, as DNA: TGTGCCAGCAGCACTACACCCGACAAAACCTACGAGCAGTACTTC.

CDR3 amino acids: CASSYQGAHTGELFF. The CDR3 region has the DNA TGTGCCAGCAGCTACCAGGGGGCGCACACCGGGGAGCTGTTTTTT. The V call is TRBV28, the J call TRBJ2-2, with 8 bases fitting TRBD1. The CDR3 has 15 residues. The V segment lost 6 bases and the J segment 3 bases; nucleotides outside the gene matches: 6. Germline V lookup: CDR1 MDHEN, CDR2 SYDVKM. The full variable domain, in which reference TRBV28 and TRBJ2-2 provide the parts outside the CDR3, is DVKVTQSSRYLVKRTGEKVFLECVQDMDHENMFWYRQDPGLGLRLIYFSYDVKMKEKGDIPEGYSVSREKKERFSLILESASTNQTSMYLCASSYQGAHTGELFFGEGSRLTVL.

The chain joins TRBV27 to TRBJ2-7; a weak D match, TRBD2 (6 bases). Germline V lookup: CDR1 MNHEY, CDR2 SMNVEV (reference sequence). Trimming removed 2 bases at V and 2 bases at J, with 13 bases between. The CDR3 consists of 15 residues. The DNA of the CDR3 is TGTGCCAGCAGTTTAGTAACTCGGAGGGCCTACGAGCAGTACTTC. Protein sequence: CASSLVTRRAYEQYF.

V usage is TRBV4-1 and J usage is TRBJ1-3; D not certain. The V gene's germline CDR1 is MGHRA and CDR2 YSYEKL. The V and J ends lost 6 bases and 4 bases respectively, with 4 bases between them. There are 11 residues in the CDR3. CDR3 residues: CASSQGNTIYF. DNA of the CDR3: TGCGCCAGCAGTCAGGGAAACACCATATATTTT.

In its sample, this clone was seen a few times. The chain recombines TRBV13 with TRBJ1-1; a possible D gene is TRBD1 (5 bases). Looked up from germline, CDR1 is PRHDT and CDR2 is FYEKMQ (reference sequence). The CDR3 loop spans 13 amino acids. Trimming took 4 bases from V and 8 from J, leaving 14 bases between them. CDR3 region: CASSSRDRPEAFF. The DNA for the CDR3 is TGTGCCAGCAGCTCAAGAGACAGACCAGAAGCTTTCTTT.

V gene TRBV19 combines with J gene TRBJ2-7; 11 positions match TRBD2. Per the germline V gene, CDR1 is LNHDA and CDR2 is SQIVND (reference sequence). The CDR3 has 13 amino acids. The V and J ends lost 7 bases and 3 bases, in that order; junction bases with no gene match: 2. The CDR3 region has the DNA TGTGCCAGTAAGGGACTAGCGGACTACGAGCAGTACTTC. Translated, it gives CASKGLADYEQYF.

The CDR3 sequence is CASSLVLGTGVGYEQYF. The CDR3 nucleotides read TGTGCCAGCAGTTTAGTGTTGGGGACAGGGGTGGGCTACGAGCAGTACTTC. The J gene is TRBJ2-7, the V gene TRBV27; 10 bases line up with TRBD1. V shed 2 bases, J shed 3 bases, and the junction held 10 bases outside the gene matches. The germline V gene encodes CDR1 MNHEY and CDR2 SMNVEV (reference sequence). The length of the CDR3 is 17 residues.

Concerning this clone: Other DNA sequences in the sample encode the same CDR3. This chain links TRBV27 with TRBJ2-7; D call uncertain. Trimming took 4 bases from V and 3 from J, leaving 4 bases between them. The CDR3 has 11 amino acids. Germline V gene sequence: CDR1 MNHEY, CDR2 SMNVEV (reference sequence). The CDR3 DNA is TGTGCCAGCAGTTGGGGCTACGAGCAGTACTTC. Translated: CASSWGYEQYF.

The chain employs TRBV28 and TRBJ2-7, with D unresolved. V shed 10 bases and J shed 1 base, with 14 bases lying between them. The CDR3 spans 13 residues. Germline V gene lookup returns CDR1 MDHEN and CDR2 SYDVKM. The CDR3 nucleotides are TGTGCCACCCGATTTCACGGGTCCTACGAGCAGTACTTC. Its translation: CATRFHGSYEQYF.

This rearrangement joins TRBV5-1 to TRBJ2-7, with 15 positions matching TRBD2. The CDR3 is 17 residues long. The germline V gene encodes CDR1 SGHRS and CDR2 YFSETQ. J gave up 2 bases and V 4 bases, and 7 bases lay outside the gene matches. CDR3 region: CASSEGLAGGSTYEQYF. The CDR3 coding sequence is TGCGCCAGCAGCGAGGGACTAGCGGGAGGTTCCACCTACGAGCAGTACTTC.

The chain is built from TRBV28 and TRBJ1-2, with TRBD1 identical over 7 bases. In germline, CDR1 is MDHEN, CDR2 SYDVKM. V gave up 6 bases and J gave up 0 bases; unmatched junction bases: 10. The CDR3 extends over 16 amino acids. The CDR3 sequence is CASSRDRASPNYGYTF. The CDR3 bases are TGTGCCAGCAGCCGCGACAGGGCCTCCCCTAACTATGGCTACACCTTC.

This clone came up once. V gene TRBV4-1 combines with J gene TRBJ2-6; D unclear. Germline V gives CDR1 MGHRA, CDR2 YSYEKL. V was cut by 1 base and J by 3 bases, with 7 bases left in between. The CDR3 has 15 residues. This CDR3 is CASSQGVDGANVLTF. The CDR3 DNA sequence: TGCGCCAGCAGCCAAGGGGTCGATGGGGCCAACGTCCTGACTTTC.

This sequence joins TRBV7-9 and TRBJ2-5, with 13 bases that match TRBD2. The CDR3 totals 15 residues. V lost 4 bases to trimming and J lost 5 bases; unmatched junction nucleotides: 4. The germline CDR1 and CDR2 sequences are SEHNR and FQNEAQ (reference sequence). The CDR3 nucleotides are TGTGCCAGCAGCTCCCGGACTAGCGGGAGTGAGACCCAGTACTTC. This encodes CASSSRTSGSETQYF.

The chain employs TRBV5-1 and TRBJ2-2; the D gene is possibly TRBD2 (5 bases). The CDR3 is 15 residues long. Germline loops: CDR1 SGHRS, CDR2 YFSETQ. V was cut by 4 bases and J by 6 bases, with 16 bases left in between. The CDR3: CASSHPFEGAGELFF. In DNA, the CDR3 is TGCGCCAGCAGCCATCCGTTTGAGGGAGCCGGGGAGCTGTTTTTT.

This rearrangement joins TRBV27 to TRBJ2-1; D not resolved. V lost 6 bases and J 0 bases, leaving 12 bases between the germline ends. Germline V gene sequence: CDR1 MNHEY, CDR2 SMNVEV (reference sequence). The CDR3 length is 15 residues. DNA of the CDR3: TGTGCCAGCAGGGCAATCTCGAGCTCCTACAATGAGCAGTTCTTC. Amino acid sequence: CASRAISSSYNEQFF.

V and J are TRBV6-5 and TRBJ1-2; TRBD1 is a possible D gene (6 bases). Between the trimmed V and J ends, which lost 3 bases and 3 bases, there was a span of 14 bases. Germline values: CDR1 MNHEY, CDR2 SVGAGI. This CDR3 comprises 15 residues. The CDR3 DNA follows: TGTGCCAGCAGTTATGTAGTCGACAGGCACTATGGCTACACCTTC. Its protein is CASSYVVDRHYGYTF.

This chain uses TRBV29-1 with TRBJ1-5; D is possibly TRBD1 (5 bases). The germline V gene encodes CDR1 SQVTM and CDR2 ANQGSEA. Trimming pared 3 bases from V and 3 bases from J, leaving 9 bases between. CDR3 length: 13 residues. The CDR3 loop is CSVEAGVNQPQHF. The DNA of the CDR3 is TGCAGCGTTGAGGCGGGGGTCAATCAGCCCCAGCATTTT.

This clone came up once. The chain has TRBV7-8 and TRBJ2-7; D is ambiguous. Germline CDR1 SGHVS, CDR2 FQNEAQ. V was pared by 2 bases and J by 0 bases, with 8 bases between. CDR3 length: 14 residues. The CDR3 nucleotides are TGTGCCAGCAGCTTATTAAGAAGCTCCTACGAGCAGTACTTC. Translated, it gives CASSLLRSSYEQYF.

V is TRBV28 and J is TRBJ2-1; D is perhaps TRBD1 (5 bases). The length of the CDR3 is 12 residues. The ends were cut back, 8 bases at V and 8 bases at J, with 13 bases in the middle. Per the germline V gene, CDR1 is MDHEN and CDR2 is SYDVKM. The CDR3 sequence is CASGQAGYEQFF. DNA of the CDR3: TGTGCCAGCGGGCAAGCAGGGTATGAGCAGTTCTTC.

CDR3 residues: CASSPTGLVNTQYF. The CDR3 DNA follows: TGTGCCAGCAGTCCGACGGGACTAGTTAATACGCAGTATTTT. The rearrangement joins TRBV6-5 to TRBJ2-3; TRBD2 matches 8 bases. CDR1 is MNHEY and CDR2 is SVGAGI in the germline V gene. Trimming took 5 bases from V and 7 from J; bases not matched to a gene: 8. CDR3 size: 14 residues.

The V call is TRBV10-3, the J call TRBJ2-7; TRBD2 agrees at 7 bases. After removal of 7 bases from V and 2 bases from J, the junction contained 2 bases not matched to a gene. This CDR3 region has 12 residues. Germline V gene lookup returns CDR1 ENHRY and CDR2 SYGVKD. The chain's CDR3 is CAIMGTTYEQYF. The CDR3 bases are TGTGCCATCATGGGGACTACCTACGAGCAGTACTTC.

The rearrangement links TRBV28 to TRBJ1-1; D remains ambiguous. This CDR3 region has 15 residues. CDR1 MDHEN and CDR2 SYDVKM come from the germline V gene. The V end was cut by 0 bases, the J end by 4 bases, with 12 bases between. CDR3 in DNA: TGTGCCAGCAGTTTATGGGCATCCCGGGCCACTGAAGCTTTCTTT. Amino acids: CASSLWASRATEAFF. The full variable domain, rest sourced from reference TRBV28 and TRBJ1-1, is DVKVTQSSRYLVKRTGEKVFLECVQDMDHENMFWYRQDPGLGLRLIYFSYDVKMKEKGDIPEGYSVSREKKERFSLILESASTNQTSMYLCASSLWASRATEAFFGQGTRLTVV.

The V gene is TRBV7-3, the J gene TRBJ2-2, with 8 bases identical to TRBD2. Losses at the gene ends were 5 bases for V and 2 bases for J; bases not matched to a gene: 13. The CDR3 contains 18 residues. Germline V CDR1 and CDR2: SGHTA, FQGTGA. The CDR3 loop reads CASSPTVGRALNTGELFF. DNA for the CDR3: TGTGCCAGCAGCCCCACAGTCGGGAGGGCCCTAAACACCGGGGAGCTGTTTTTT.

This clone showed up just a few times. V usage is TRBV4-3 and J usage is TRBJ2-5; possibly TRBD1 or TRBD2 for D (5 bases each). Germline CDR1 is LGHNA and CDR2 is YSLEER. V lost 0 bases, J lost 5 bases, and 13 bases lay in between. The CDR3 contains 15 residues. The CDR3 DNA sequence: TGCGCCAGCAGCCAAGATGTCGGGACGAGGGAGACCCAGTACTTC. Translated, it gives CASSQDVGTRETQYF.